This T cell receptor (beta chain) is from a study of neurological immune-mediated disorders. This clonotype has ten or more counts. Germline CDR1 SGHRS, CDR2 YFSETQ. V was cut by 0 bases and J by 0 bases, with 10 bases left in between. The CDR3 sequence is 17 residues long. TCRdb reanalysed the 5' RACE reads using MiXCR and keeps one entry per CDR3 protein. The profile shows about 59,000 distinct CDR3 sequences, around 3.8% of them singletons. The rearrangement uses TRBV5-1 and TRBJ2-6; no reliable D call. The clonotype was recovered from a woman aged 45-59 years with multiple sclerosis. The specimen was PBMCs. CDR3 nucleotide sequence: TGCGCCAGCAGCTTGGACGGCCAATCCTCTGGGGCCAACGTCCTGACTTTC. Its translation: CASSLDGQSSGANVLTF.